This T cell receptor beta chain comes out of a study of neurological immune-mediated disorders. The length of the CDR3 is 16 residues. V lost 0 bases and J 9 bases, leaving 20 bases between the germline ends. The germline V gene has CDR1 LGHNA and CDR2 YSLEER. The cDNA was generated by 5'RACE with 10-nucleotide random UMIs. Every sequencing run gave over 200 million TCR-beta sequences, taken from 15-18 subjects. Via MiXCR, TCRdb re-called the 5' RACE reads, giving one row per CDR3 protein. The repertoire holds tens of thousands of distinct CDR3 sequences, with 9% to 10% as singletons. This clonotype was seen at least ten times. This sample's time point: longitudinal time-point 1 (baseline). Libraries used 2 million unsorted PBMCs kept frozen in RNAlater.

Sequenced sample: PBMCs. This TCR came from a woman aged 40 to 50 in good health. The genes are TRBV4-3 and TRBJ2-5; D assignment may be TRBD1 or TRBD2 (6 bases each). The CDR3 loop is CASSQDAQGGRFSQYF. DNA for the CDR3: TGCGCCAGCAGCCAAGATGCCCAAGGGGGGAGATTTTCCCAGTACTTC.